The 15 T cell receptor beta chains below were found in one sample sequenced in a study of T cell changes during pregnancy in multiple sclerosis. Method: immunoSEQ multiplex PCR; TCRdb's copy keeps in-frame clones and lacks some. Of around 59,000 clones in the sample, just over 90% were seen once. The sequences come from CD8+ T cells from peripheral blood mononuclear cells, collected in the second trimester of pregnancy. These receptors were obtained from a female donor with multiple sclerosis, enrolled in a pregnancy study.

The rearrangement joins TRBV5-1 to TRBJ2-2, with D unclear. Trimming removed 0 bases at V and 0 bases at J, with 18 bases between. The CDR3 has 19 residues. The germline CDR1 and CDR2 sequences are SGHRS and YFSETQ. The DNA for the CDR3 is TGCGCCAGCAGCTTGGGCCCCTTCAGTCTCATTACGAACACCGGGGAGCTGTTTTTT. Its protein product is CASSLGPFSLITNTGELFF.

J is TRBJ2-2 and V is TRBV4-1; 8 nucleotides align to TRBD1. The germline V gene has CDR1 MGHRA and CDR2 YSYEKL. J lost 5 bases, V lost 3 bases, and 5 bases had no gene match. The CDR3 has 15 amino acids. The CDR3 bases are TGCGCCAGCAGCCACGACAGGGGCGGGACCGGGGAGCTGTTTTTT. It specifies CASSHDRGGTGELFF.

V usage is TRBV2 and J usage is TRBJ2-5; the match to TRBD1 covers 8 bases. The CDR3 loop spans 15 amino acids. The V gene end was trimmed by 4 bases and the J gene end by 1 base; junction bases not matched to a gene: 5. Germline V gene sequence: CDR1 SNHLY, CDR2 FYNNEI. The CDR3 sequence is CASSGTGNLQETQYF. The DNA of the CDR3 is TGTGCCAGCAGTGGGACAGGGAACCTCCAAGAGACCCAGTACTTC.

In nucleotides, the CDR3 is TGTGCCAGCAGTTTATCAGGGGACAGGGATTACGAGCAGTACTTC. Translated, it gives CASSLSGDRDYEQYF. The chain couples TRBV27 to TRBJ2-7; 9 positions match TRBD1. The CDR3 is 15 amino acids. Germline values: CDR1 MNHEY, CDR2 SMNVEV (reference sequence). With 0 bases clipped from V and 4 bases from J, the junction kept 4 bases outside the gene matches.

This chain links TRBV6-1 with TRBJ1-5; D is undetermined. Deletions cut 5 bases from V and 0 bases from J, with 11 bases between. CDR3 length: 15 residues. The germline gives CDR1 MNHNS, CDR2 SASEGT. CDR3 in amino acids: CASSSGGYSNQPQHF. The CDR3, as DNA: TGTGCCAGCAGTTCCGGAGGTTATAGCAATCAGCCCCAGCATTTT.

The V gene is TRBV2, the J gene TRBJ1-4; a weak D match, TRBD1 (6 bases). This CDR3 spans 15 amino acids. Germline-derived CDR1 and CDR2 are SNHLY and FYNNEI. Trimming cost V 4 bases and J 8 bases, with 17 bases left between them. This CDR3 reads CASSGVDRGREKLFF. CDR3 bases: TGTGCCAGCAGTGGGGTGGACAGAGGAAGGGAAAAACTGTTTTTT.

CDR3 amino acids: CASSRGLALNEQFF. Here the CDR3 DNA reads TGTGCCAGTAGTCGGGGACTAGCATTGAATGAGCAGTTCTTC. The chain recombines TRBV19 with TRBJ2-1, with 9 bases matching TRBD2. The J segment lost 7 bases and the V segment lost 5 bases, leaving 6 bases of the junction unmatched. The germline V gene encodes CDR1 LNHDA and CDR2 SQIVND (reference sequence). The CDR3 loop spans 14 amino acids. Based on the CDR3 plus reference TRBV19 and TRBJ2-1, the full variable domain is DGGITQSPKYLFRKEGQNVTLSCEQNLNHDAMYWYRQDPGQGLRLIYYSQIVNDFQKGDIAEGYSVSREKKESFPLTVTSAQKNPTAFYLCASSRGLALNEQFFGPGTRLTVL.

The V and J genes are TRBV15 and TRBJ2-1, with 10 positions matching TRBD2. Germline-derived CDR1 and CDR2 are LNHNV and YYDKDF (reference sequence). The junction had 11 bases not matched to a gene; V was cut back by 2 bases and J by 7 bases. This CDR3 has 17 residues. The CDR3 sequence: CATSRTKREGIKNEQFF. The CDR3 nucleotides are TGTGCCACCAGCAGAACCAAGCGGGAGGGAATTAAGAATGAGCAGTTCTTC.

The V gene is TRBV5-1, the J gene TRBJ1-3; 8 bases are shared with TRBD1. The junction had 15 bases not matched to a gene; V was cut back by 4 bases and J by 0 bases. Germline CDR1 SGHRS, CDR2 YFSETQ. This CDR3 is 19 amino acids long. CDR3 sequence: CASSIGTGLRDSSGNTIYF. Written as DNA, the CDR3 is TGCGCCAGCAGCATAGGGACAGGTCTTCGTGACAGCTCTGGAAACACCATATATTTT.

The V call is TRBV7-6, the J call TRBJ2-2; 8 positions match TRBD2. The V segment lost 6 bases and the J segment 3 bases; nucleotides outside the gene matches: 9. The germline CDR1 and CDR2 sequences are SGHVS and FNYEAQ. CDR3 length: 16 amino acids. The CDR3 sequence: CASSPSAGVDTGELFF. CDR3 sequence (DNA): TGTGCCAGCAGTCCCTCAGCGGGAGTTGACACCGGGGAGCTGTTTTTT.

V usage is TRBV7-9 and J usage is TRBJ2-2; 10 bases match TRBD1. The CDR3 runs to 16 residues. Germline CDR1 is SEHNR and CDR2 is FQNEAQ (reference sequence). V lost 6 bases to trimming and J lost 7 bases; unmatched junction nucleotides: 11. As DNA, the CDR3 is TGTGCCAGCAGACTCCGGGACAGGGGATTTGGCGGGGAGCTGTTTTTT. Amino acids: CASRLRDRGFGGELFF.

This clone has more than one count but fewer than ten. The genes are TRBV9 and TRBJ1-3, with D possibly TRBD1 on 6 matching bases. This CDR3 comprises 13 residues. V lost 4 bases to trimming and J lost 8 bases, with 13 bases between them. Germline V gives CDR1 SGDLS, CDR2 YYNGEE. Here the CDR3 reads CASSPGGADTIYF. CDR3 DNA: TGTGCCAGCAGCCCCGGGGGGGCTGACACCATATATTTT.

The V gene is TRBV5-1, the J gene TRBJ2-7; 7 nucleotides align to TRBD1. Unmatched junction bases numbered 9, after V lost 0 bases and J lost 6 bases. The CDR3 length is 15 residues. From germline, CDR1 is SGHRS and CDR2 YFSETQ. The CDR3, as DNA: TGCGCCAGCAGCTTGGCGCTGGGACAGAGATCCGAGCAGTACTTC. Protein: CASSLALGQRSEQYF.

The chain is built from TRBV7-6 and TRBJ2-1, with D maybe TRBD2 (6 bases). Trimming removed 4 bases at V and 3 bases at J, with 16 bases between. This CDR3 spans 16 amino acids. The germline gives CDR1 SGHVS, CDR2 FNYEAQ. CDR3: CASSSFPGESYNEQFF. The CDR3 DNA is TGTGCCAGCAGCTCTTTCCCGGGAGAGAGCTACAATGAGCAGTTCTTC.

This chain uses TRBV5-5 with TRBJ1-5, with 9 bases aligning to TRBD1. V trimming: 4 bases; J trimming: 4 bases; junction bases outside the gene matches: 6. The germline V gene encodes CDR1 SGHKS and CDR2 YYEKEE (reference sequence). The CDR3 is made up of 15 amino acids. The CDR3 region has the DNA TGTGCCAGCAGCACGGACAGGGGTGAGAATCAGCCCCAGCATTTT. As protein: CASSTDRGENQPQHF.